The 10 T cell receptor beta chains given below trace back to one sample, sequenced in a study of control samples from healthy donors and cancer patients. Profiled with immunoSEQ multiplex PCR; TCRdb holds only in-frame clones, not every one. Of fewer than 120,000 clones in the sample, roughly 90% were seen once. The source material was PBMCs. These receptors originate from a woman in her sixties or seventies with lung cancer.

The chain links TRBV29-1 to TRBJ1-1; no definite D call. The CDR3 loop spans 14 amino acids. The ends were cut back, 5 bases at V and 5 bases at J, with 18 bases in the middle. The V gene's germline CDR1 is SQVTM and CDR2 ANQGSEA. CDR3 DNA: TGCAGCGTTAACCGGGAACTCGAAGGTACTGAAGCTTTCTTT. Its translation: CSVNRELEGTEAFF.

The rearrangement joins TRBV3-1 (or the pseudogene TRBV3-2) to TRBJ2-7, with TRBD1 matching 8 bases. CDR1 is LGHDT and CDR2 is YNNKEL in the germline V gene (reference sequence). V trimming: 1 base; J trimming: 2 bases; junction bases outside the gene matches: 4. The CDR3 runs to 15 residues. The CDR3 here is CASSQAGTGPYEQYF. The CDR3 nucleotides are TGTGCCAGCAGCCAAGCCGGGACAGGTCCCTACGAGCAGTACTTC.

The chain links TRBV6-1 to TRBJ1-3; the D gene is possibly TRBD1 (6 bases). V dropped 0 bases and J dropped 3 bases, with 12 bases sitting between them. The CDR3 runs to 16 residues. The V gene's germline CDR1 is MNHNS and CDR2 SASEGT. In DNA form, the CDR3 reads TGTGCCAGCAGTGAAGCGGTAGGGGGAGTTGGAAACACCATATATTTT. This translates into CASSEAVGGVGNTIYF.

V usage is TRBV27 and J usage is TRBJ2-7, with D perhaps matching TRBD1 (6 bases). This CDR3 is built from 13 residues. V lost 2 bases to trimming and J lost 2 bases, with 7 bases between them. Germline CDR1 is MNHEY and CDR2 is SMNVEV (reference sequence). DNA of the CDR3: TGTGCCAGCAGTTTAAGGGGGACCTACGAGCAGTACTTC. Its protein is CASSLRGTYEQYF.

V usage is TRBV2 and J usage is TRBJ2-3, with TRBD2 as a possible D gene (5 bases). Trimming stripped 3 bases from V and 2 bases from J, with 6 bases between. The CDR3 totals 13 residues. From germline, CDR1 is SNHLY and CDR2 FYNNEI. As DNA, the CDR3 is TGTGCCAGCAGTGAGGACTTCACAGATACGCAGTATTTT. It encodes CASSEDFTDTQYF.

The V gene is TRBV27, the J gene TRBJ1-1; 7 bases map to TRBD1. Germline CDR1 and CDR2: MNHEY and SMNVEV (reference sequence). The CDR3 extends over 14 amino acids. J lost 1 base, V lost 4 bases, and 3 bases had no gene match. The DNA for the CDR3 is TGTGCCAGCAGTTACCGGGACAGGAACACTGAAGCTTTCTTT. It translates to CASSYRDRNTEAFF.

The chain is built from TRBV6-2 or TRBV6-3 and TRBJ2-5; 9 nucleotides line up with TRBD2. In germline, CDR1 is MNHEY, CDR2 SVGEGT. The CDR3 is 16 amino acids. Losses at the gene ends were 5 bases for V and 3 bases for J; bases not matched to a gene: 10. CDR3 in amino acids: CASSPNVAGVKETQYF. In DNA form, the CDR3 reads TGTGCCAGCAGTCCAAACGTAGCGGGGGTAAAAGAGACCCAGTACTTC.

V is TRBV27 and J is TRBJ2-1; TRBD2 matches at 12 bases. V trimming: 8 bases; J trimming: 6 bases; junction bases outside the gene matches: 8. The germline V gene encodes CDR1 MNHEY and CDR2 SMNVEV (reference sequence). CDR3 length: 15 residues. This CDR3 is CASQEGLAGFNEQFF. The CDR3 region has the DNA TGTGCCAGCCAAGAAGGACTAGCGGGGTTCAATGAGCAGTTCTTC.

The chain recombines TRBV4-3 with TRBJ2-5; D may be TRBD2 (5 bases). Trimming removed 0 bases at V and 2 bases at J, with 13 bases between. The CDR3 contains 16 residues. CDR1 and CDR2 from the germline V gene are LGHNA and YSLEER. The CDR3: CASSQDFSVNQETQYF. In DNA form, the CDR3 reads TGCGCCAGCAGCCAAGATTTTAGCGTCAATCAAGAGACCCAGTACTTC.

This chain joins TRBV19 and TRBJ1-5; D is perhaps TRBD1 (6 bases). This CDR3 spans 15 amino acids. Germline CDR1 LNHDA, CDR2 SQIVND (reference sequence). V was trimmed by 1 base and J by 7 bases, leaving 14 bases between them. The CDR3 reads CASSIGSRGEQPQHF. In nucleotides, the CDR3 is TGTGCCAGTAGTATAGGGAGCAGGGGAGAACAGCCCCAGCATTTT.